The sequence of this T cell receptor beta chain was determined in a study of blood T cell repertoires in COVID-19. The germline V and J ends were trimmed by 1 base and 4 bases, with 13 bases remaining between them. Germline CDR1 is GTSNPN and CDR2 is SVGIG (reference sequence). This CDR3 is 14 amino acids long. Using immunoSEQ multiplex PCR, the repertoire was profiled, and TCRdb retains in-frame clones only, with some absent. The sample consists of some 330,000 clones, roughly 91% of them appearing once. The sample was peripheral blood. The chain is built from TRBV30 and TRBJ1-2; tentatively, D is TRBD1 (5 bases). The clonotype was recovered from a woman aged 30 to 39 with COVID-19, enrolled during active disease. CDR3 in amino acids: CAWSAGLVGYGYTF. CDR3 bases: TGTGCCTGGAGTGCAGGGCTGGTTGGCTATGGCTACACCTTC.